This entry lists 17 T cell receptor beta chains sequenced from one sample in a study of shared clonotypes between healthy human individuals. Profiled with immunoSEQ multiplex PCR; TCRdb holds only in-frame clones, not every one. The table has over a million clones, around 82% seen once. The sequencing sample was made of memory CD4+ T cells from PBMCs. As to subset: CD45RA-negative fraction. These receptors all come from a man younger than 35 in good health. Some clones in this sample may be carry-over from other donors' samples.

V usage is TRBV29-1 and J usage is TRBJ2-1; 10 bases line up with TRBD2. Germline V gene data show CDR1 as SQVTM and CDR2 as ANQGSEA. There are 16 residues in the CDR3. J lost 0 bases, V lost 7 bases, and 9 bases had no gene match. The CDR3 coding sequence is TGCAGCGCCATCCCGGGACTAGCGCTCTCCTACAATGAGCAGTTCTTC. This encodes CSAIPGLALSYNEQFF.

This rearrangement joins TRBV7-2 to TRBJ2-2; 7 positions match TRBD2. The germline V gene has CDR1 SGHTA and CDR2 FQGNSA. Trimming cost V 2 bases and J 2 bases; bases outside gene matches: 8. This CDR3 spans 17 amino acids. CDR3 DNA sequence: TGTGCCAGCAGCTTACGGACGCGGGGGATAAACACCGGGGAGCTGTTTTTT. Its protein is CASSLRTRGINTGELFF.

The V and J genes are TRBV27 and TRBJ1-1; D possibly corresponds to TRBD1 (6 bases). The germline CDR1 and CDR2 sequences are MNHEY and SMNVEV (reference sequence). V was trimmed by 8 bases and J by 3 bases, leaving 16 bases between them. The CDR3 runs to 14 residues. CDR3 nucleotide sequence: TGTGCCAGCCGCCCCCTTGGGGGGCACACTGAAGCTTTCTTT. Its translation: CASRPLGGHTEAFF.

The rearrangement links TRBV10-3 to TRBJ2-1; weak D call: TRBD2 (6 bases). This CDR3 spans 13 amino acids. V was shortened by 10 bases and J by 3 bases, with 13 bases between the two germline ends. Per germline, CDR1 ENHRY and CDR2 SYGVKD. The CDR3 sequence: CATAGTHYNEQFF. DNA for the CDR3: TGTGCCACTGCGGGAACCCACTACAATGAGCAGTTCTTC.

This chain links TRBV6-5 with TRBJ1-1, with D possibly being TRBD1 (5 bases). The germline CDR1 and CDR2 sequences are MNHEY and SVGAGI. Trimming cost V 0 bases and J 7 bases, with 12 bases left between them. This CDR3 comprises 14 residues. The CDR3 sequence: CASSYSKGRDEAFF. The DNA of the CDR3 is TGTGCCAGCAGTTACTCGAAGGGGCGAGATGAAGCTTTCTTT.

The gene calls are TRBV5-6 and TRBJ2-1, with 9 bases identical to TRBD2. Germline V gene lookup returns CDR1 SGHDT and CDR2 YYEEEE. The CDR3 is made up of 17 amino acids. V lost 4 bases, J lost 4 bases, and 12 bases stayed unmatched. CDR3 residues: CASSGPRGTSTYNEQFF. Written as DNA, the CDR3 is TGTGCCAGCAGCGGCCCCCGTGGGACTAGCACATACAATGAGCAGTTCTTC. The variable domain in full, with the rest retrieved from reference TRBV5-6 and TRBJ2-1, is DAGVTQSPTHLIKTRGQQVTLRCSPKSGHDTVSWYQQALGQGPQFIFQYYEEEERQRGNFPDRFSGHQFPNYSSELNVNALLLGDSALYLCASSGPRGTSTYNEQFFGPGTRLTVL.

CDR3 protein: CASSAGQGMGETQYF. DNA of the CDR3: TGTGCCAGCAGCGCCGGACAGGGGATGGGGGAGACCCAGTACTTC. The rearrangement joins TRBV9 to TRBJ2-5; 9 bases agree with TRBD1. This CDR3 comprises 15 residues. The germline CDR1 and CDR2 sequences are SGDLS and YYNGEE. V shed 3 bases and J 5 bases; nucleotides not matched to a gene: 8. Filled out from reference TRBV9 and TRBJ2-5, the complete variable domain reads DSGVTQTPKHLITATGQRVTLRCSPRSGDLSVYWYQQSLDQGLQFLIQYYNGEERAKGNILERFSAQQFPDLHSELNLSSLELGDSALYFCASSAGQGMGETQYFGPGTRLLVL.

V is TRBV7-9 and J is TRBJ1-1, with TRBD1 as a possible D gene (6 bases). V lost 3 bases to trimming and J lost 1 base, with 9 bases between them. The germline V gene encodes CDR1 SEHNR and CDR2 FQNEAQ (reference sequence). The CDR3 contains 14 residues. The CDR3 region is CASSFNRANTEAFF. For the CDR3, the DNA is TGTGCCAGCAGCTTTAACAGGGCGAACACTGAAGCTTTCTTT.

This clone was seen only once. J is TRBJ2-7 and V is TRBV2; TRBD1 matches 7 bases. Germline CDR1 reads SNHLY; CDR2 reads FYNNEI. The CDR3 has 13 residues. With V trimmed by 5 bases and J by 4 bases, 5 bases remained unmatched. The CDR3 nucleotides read TGTGCCAGCAGTAGAGGGGGCAGGTACGAGCAGTACTTC. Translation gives CASSRGGRYEQYF.

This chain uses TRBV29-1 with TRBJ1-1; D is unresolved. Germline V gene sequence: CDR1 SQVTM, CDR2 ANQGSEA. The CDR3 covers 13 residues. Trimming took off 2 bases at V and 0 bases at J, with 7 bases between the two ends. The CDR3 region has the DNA TGCAGCGTTGAAAGGATAATGAACACTGAAGCTTTCTTT. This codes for CSVERIMNTEAFF.

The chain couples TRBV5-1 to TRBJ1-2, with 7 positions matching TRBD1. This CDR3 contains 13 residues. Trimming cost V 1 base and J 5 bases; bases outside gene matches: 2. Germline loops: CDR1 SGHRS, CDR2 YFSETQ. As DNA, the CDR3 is TGCGCCAGCAGCTTGACAGGGGAGTATGGCTACACCTTC. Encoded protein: CASSLTGEYGYTF.

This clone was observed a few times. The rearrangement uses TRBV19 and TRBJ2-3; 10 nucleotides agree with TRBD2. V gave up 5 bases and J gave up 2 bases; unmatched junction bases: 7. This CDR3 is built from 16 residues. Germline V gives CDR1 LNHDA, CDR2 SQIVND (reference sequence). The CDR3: CASSVKAGGYTDTQYF. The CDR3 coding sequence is TGTGCCAGTAGTGTTAAAGCGGGAGGGTACACAGATACGCAGTATTTT.

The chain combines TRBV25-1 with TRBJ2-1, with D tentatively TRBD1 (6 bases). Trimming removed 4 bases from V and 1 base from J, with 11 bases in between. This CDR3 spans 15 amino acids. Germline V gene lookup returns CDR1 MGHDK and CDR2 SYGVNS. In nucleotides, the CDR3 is TGTGCCAGCAGTGTCGCAGGGGCTTCCTACAATGAGCAGTTCTTC. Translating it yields CASSVAGASYNEQFF.

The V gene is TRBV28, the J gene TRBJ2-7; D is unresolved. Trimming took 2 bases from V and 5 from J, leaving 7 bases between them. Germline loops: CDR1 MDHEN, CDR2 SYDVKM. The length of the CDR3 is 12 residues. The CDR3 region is CASSLRVDEQYF. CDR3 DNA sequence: TGTGCCAGCAGTTTAAGAGTCGACGAGCAGTACTTC. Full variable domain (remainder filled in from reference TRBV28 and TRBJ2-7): DVKVTQSSRYLVKRTGEKVFLECVQDMDHENMFWYRQDPGLGLRLIYFSYDVKMKEKGDIPEGYSVSREKKERFSLILESASTNQTSMYLCASSLRVDEQYFGPGTRLTVT.

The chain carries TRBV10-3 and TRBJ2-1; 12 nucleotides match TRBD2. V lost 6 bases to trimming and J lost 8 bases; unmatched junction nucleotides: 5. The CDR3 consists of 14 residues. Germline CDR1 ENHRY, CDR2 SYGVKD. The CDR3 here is CAISPRTSGDEQFF. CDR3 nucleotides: TGTGCCATCAGCCCCAGGACTAGCGGGGATGAGCAGTTCTTC.

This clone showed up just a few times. The CDR3 sequence is CASSPHGGSDYGYTF. The CDR3 DNA sequence: TGTGCCAGCAGCCCGCACGGGGGGTCTGACTATGGCTACACCTTC. The rearrangement uses TRBV11-1 and TRBJ1-2; a weak D match, TRBD1 (5 bases). Trimming left V 5 bases short and J 3 bases short, with 16 bases between. CDR1 is SGHAT and CDR2 is FQDESV in the germline V gene (reference sequence). This CDR3 comprises 15 residues.

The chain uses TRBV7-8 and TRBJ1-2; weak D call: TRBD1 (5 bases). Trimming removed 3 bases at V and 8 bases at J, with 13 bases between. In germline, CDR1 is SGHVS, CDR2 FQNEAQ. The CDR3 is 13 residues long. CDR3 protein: CASSFMQGSGYTF. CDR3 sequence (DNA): TGTGCCAGCAGCTTCATGCAGGGTAGCGGCTACACCTTC. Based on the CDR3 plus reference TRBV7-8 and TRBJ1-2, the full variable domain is GAGVSQSPRYKVAKRGQDVALRCDPISGHVSLFWYQQALGQGPEFLTYFQNEAQLDKSGLPSDRFFAERPEGSVSTLKIQRTQQEDSAVYLCASSFMQGSGYTFGSGTRLTVV.